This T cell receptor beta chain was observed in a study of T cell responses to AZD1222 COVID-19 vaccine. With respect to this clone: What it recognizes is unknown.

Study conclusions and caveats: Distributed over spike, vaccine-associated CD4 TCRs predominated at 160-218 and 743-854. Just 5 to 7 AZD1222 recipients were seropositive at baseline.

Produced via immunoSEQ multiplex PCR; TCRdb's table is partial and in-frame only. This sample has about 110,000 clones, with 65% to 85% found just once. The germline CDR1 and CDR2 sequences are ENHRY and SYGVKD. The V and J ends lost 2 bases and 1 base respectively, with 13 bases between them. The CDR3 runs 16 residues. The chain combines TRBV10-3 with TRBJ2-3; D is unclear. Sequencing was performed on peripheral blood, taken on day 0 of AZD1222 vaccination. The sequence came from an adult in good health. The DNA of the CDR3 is TGTGCCATCAGTGAGGGTCTAGGAGTAGGCACAGATACGCAGTATTTT. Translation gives CAISEGLGVGTDTQYF.